The 21 T cell receptor beta chains presented below share a single source sample, sequenced in a study of T cell repertoires in cytomegalovirus infection. Each CDR3 protein is one row after TCRdb ran MiXCR on the reads. Found here are approximately 750,000 distinct CDR3 sequences, roughly a third of them singletons; the top ten hold 2.8%. The sequencing input was PBMCs. The source is a human donor in good health (CMV status not recorded). Some clones in this sample may be carry-over from other donors' samples.

CDR3 bases: TGCGCCAGCAGCCAAGATGATTCGTCTGGCTACACCTTC. It codes for CASSQDDSSGYTF. The rearrangement uses TRBV4-1 and TRBJ1-2; D is uncertain. Trimming stripped 0 bases from V and 7 bases from J, with 9 bases between. The CDR3 spans 13 residues. In germline, CDR1 is MGHRA, CDR2 YSYEKL.

This chain links TRBV11-2 with TRBJ2-1; no definite D call. Germline CDR1 reads SGHAT; CDR2 reads FQNNGV. This CDR3 region has 12 residues. Trimming took off 4 bases at V and 8 bases at J, with 9 bases between the two ends. CDR3 nucleotide sequence: TGTGCCAGCAGCTACCGCGACCATGAGCAGTTCTTC. Translation gives CASSYRDHEQFF.

J is TRBJ1-5 and V is TRBV4-1, with unresolved D. The J call may be mistaken, given a closer DNA end match to TRBJ2-3. Germline lookup yields CDR1 MGHRA and CDR2 YSYEKL. This CDR3 is 14 amino acids long. The CDR3 DNA reads TGCGCCAGCAGCCAAGATGGCACGAATCAGCCCCAGTATTTT. Residues: CASSQDGTNQPQYF.

This clonotype was counted only a few times. The V gene is TRBV19, the J gene TRBJ1-1; 7 bases agree with TRBD1. CDR1 is LNHDA and CDR2 is SQIVND in the germline V gene (reference sequence). This CDR3 spans 12 amino acids. CDR3 loop: CGTGQKNTEAFF. The CDR3 DNA sequence: TGTGGGACGGGACAGAAGAACACTGAAGCTTTCTTT.

The V and J genes are TRBV28 and TRBJ1-1; 10 bases map to TRBD1. The V gene's germline CDR1 is MDHEN and CDR2 SYDVKM. J gave up 2 bases and V 4 bases, and 10 bases lay outside the gene matches. This CDR3 has 17 residues. CDR3 sequence: CASSSTNRQGANTEAFF. CDR3 DNA sequence: TGTGCCAGCAGTTCTACCAATAGACAGGGGGCAAACACTGAAGCTTTCTTT.

This clonotype was recorded a few times. The rearrangement links TRBV10-3 to TRBJ2-5; D uncertain. Per germline, CDR1 ENHRY and CDR2 SYGVKD. V gave up 1 base and J gave up 5 bases, with 11 bases separating them. CDR3 size: 14 residues. CDR3 in amino acids: CAISELSLSETQYF. DNA for the CDR3: TGTGCCATCAGTGAGTTGAGTCTCTCGGAGACCCAGTACTTC.

The CDR3 DNA reads as TGTGCCAGTAGTATTGATGGGAGTACTGGAAACACCATATATTTT. Protein sequence: CASSIDGSTGNTIYF. The chain links TRBV19 to TRBJ1-3; D remains unclear. This CDR3 is 15 amino acids long. Germline loops: CDR1 LNHDA, CDR2 SQIVND (reference sequence). Trimming left V 3 bases short and J 2 bases short, with 11 bases between.

A word on this clonotype: An end of the junction does not agree with germline; a read error may underlie this. CDR3 amino acids: CASSFTSGSGGELCF. The CDR3 DNA sequence: TGTGCCAGCAGCTTTACTAGCGGGAGCGGCGGGGAGCTGTGTTTT. The J gene is TRBJ2-2, the V gene TRBV7-2; 11 bases map to TRBD2. The germline CDR1 and CDR2 sequences are SGHTA and FQGNSA. The length of the CDR3 is 15 residues.

The chain couples TRBV6-5 to TRBJ2-7; the D is unclear. V was cut by 4 bases and J by 7 bases, with 11 bases left in between. The V gene's germline CDR1 is MNHEY and CDR2 SVGAGI. The CDR3 loop spans 12 amino acids. In DNA form, the CDR3 reads TGTGCCAGCAGTTCCGGGCCGCGGGAGCAGTACTTC. Translated, it gives CASSSGPREQYF.

This clonotype was picked up a small number of times. The rearrangement links TRBV7-6 to TRBJ1-6; possible D gene TRBD1, 5 bases. Germline lookup yields CDR1 SGHVS and CDR2 FNYEAQ. This CDR3 has 15 residues. V lost 3 bases and J lost 9, with 15 bases in between. The CDR3 nucleotides read TGTGCCAGCAGCTTCGACGGGGGGACTGGTTCACCCCTCCACTTT. Translating gives CASSFDGGTGSPLHF.

The table lists this clonotype with a few counts. The chain has TRBV2 and TRBJ2-3, with 13 bases aligning to TRBD2. The CDR3 covers 15 residues. The germline V gene encodes CDR1 SNHLY and CDR2 FYNNEI. V dropped 8 bases and J dropped 4; count of bases not matched to a gene: 6. The CDR3 nucleotides read TGTGCCAGCGGATTCGGACTAGCGGGAGCAGATACGCAGTATTTT. Translated: CASGFGLAGADTQYF.

The chain links TRBV5-1 to TRBJ2-5; tentative D call: TRBD2 (6 bases). Trimming took off 7 bases at V and 4 bases at J, with 23 bases between the two ends. Germline values: CDR1 SGHRS, CDR2 YFSETQ. The CDR3 covers 16 residues. The CDR3 reads CASVATAGTPGETQYF. In DNA form, the CDR3 reads TGCGCCAGCGTGGCGACAGCGGGTACTCCAGGAGAGACCCAGTACTTC. The complete variable domain, with remaining parts taken from reference TRBV5-1 and TRBJ2-5, reads KAGVTQTPRYLIKTRGQQVTLSCSPISGHRSVSWYQQTPGQGLQFLFEYFSETQRNKGNFPGRFSGRQFSNSRSEMNVSTLELGDSALYLCASVATAGTPGETQYFGPGTRLLVL.

For this clonotype: One end of the junction is discordant with germline, which a read error may explain. The chain uses TRBV28 and TRBJ2-1, with D perhaps matching TRBD2 (6 bases). This CDR3 spans 14 amino acids. Germline V gives CDR1 MDHEN, CDR2 SYDVKM. The DNA of the CDR3 is TGTGCCAGCAACAACGGCGGGAAAAGTGGTGAGCAGTTATTC. Translating it yields CASNNGGKSGEQLF.

This clonotype was seen a few times. For the CDR3, the DNA is TGTGCCAGCAGCTTCGGAGGGAGCTCTGAAGCTTTCTTT. This sequence encodes CASSFGGSSEAFF. The rearrangement uses TRBV7-9 and TRBJ1-1; D remains ambiguous. CDR3 length: 13 residues. Trimming removed 3 bases at V and 6 bases at J, with 11 bases between. CDR1 is SEHNR, CDR2 FQNEAQ, per germline (reference sequence).

V is TRBV11-2 and J is TRBJ2-5, with 8 bases lining up with TRBD2. Germline CDR1 and CDR2: SGHAT and FQNNGV. V was pared by 8 bases and J by 0 bases, with 5 bases of the junction left unmatched. There are 14 residues in the CDR3. CDR3 sequence (DNA): TGTGCCAGCTCCTCACTAGCGGACCAAGAGACCCAGTACTTC. It yields the protein CASSSLADQETQYF.

This clonotype came up a few times. The V gene is TRBV7-2, the J gene TRBJ2-3, with D perhaps matching TRBD2 (6 bases). In germline, CDR1 is SGHTA, CDR2 FQGNSA. Between the trimmed V and J ends, which lost 3 bases and 4 bases, there was a span of 14 bases. The CDR3 contains 15 residues. The CDR3 DNA is TGTGCCAGCAGCTTTCAACTAGCCGGGGCAGATACGCAGTATTTT. This gives the protein CASSFQLAGADTQYF.

This clonotype occurred a few times. This chain connects TRBV5-4 to TRBJ1-6; D call uncertain. Germline lookup yields CDR1 SGHNT and CDR2 YYREEE (reference sequence). V was clipped by 1 base and J by 5 bases, with 10 bases between them. The length of the CDR3 is 15 residues. The CDR3 DNA reads as TGTGCCAGCAGCTTGAGCTCGCAGGATAATTCACCCCTCCACTTT. It translates to CASSLSSQDNSPLHF.

The sample holds a few counts of this clonotype. V is TRBV12-3 or TRBV12-4 and J is TRBJ2-2, with 9 nucleotides matching TRBD2. Trimming took 3 bases from V and 7 from J; bases not matched to a gene: 6. This CDR3 contains 15 residues. The CDR3 DNA reads TGTGCCAGCAGTTTGGGGACTAGCCAAATCGGGGAGCTGTTTTTT. Its translation: CASSLGTSQIGELFF.

CDR3 residues: CASSYRGRMNTEAFF. For the CDR3, the DNA is TGTGCCAGCAGCTACAGGGGGCGAATGAACACTGAAGCTTTCTTT. The genes are TRBV7-2 and TRBJ1-1; 9 bases align to TRBD1. With 4 bases clipped from V and 0 bases from J, the junction kept 3 bases outside the gene matches. Per germline, CDR1 SGHTA and CDR2 FQGNSA. This CDR3 is built from 15 residues.

V gene TRBV5-4 combines with J gene TRBJ2-7; 7 nucleotides line up with TRBD1. Germline CDR1 is SGHNT and CDR2 is YYREEE (reference sequence). Losses at the gene ends were 3 bases for V and 0 bases for J; bases not matched to a gene: 3. CDR3 length: 14 amino acids. The CDR3 bases are TGTGCCAGCAGCTCGTGGGACAGCTCCTACGAGCAGTACTTC. Residues: CASSSWDSSYEQYF.

The chain recombines TRBV7-3 with TRBJ2-5; weak D call: TRBD2 (6 bases). V lost 2 bases to trimming and J lost 5 bases, with 15 bases between them. CDR3 length: 15 amino acids. Per the germline V gene, CDR1 is SGHTA and CDR2 is FQGTGA. Here the CDR3 DNA reads TGTGCCAGCAGCTTAGGTGGGGGGATAGGGGAGACCCAGTACTTC. Translation gives CASSLGGGIGETQYF.